This T cell receptor beta chain was sequenced during a study of blood T cell repertoires in COVID-19. Looking at the study overall: Whether acute or convalescent, the COVID-19 samples came from the United States, Italy and Spain. The cDNA or gDNA used as material had been derived from T cells, B-cell-depleted T cells, or PBMCs.

The J segment lost 7 bases and the V segment lost 3 bases, leaving 7 bases of the junction unmatched. The CDR3 consists of 16 residues. Germline V gives CDR1 SGHTA, CDR2 FQGNSA. In the authors' methods: The assay estimated nucleated cells by amplifying reference gene primers. Libraries were prepared by immunoSEQ multiplex PCR; TCRdb keeps only in-frame clonotypes and omits some of them. V, J and clone size are those of that table, while D and trimming were read from the DNA. The sample contains about 200,000 clones, around 82% of which appear only once. The source of this sequence is a woman aged 70-85 years with acute or convalescent COVID-19. The V call is TRBV7-2, the J call TRBJ1-4; TRBD1 aligns across 11 bases. Sequencing was carried out using peripheral blood. The CDR3 coding sequence is TGTGCCAGCAGCTTTGGTACCGGGACAGGGGGTGAAAAACTGTTTTTT. Translation: CASSFGTGTGGEKLFF.